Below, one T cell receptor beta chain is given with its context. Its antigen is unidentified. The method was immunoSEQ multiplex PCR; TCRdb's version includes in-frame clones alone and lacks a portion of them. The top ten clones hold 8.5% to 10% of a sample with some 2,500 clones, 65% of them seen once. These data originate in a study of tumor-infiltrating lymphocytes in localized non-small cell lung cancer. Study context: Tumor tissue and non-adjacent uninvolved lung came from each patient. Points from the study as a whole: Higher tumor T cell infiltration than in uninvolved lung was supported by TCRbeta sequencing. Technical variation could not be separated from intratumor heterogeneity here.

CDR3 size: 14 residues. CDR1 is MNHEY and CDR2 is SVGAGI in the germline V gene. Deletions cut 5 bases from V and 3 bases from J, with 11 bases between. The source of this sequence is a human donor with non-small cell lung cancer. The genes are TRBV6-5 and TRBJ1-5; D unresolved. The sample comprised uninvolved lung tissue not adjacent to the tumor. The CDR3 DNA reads TGTGCCAGCAGTCCCACAAGAAACAATCAGCCCCAGCATTTT. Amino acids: CASSPTRNNQPQHF.